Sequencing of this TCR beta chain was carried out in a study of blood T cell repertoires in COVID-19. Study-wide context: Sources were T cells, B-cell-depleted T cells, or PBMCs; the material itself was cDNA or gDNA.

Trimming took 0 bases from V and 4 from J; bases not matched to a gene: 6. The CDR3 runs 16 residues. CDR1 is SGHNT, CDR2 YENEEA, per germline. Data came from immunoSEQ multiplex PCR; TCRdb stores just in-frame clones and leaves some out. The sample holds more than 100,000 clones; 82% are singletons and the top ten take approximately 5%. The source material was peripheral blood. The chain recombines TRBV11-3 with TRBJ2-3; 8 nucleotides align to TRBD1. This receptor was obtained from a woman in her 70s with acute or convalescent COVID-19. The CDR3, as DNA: TGTGCCAGCAGCTTAGAGGACAGGGCTTCGGCAGATACGCAGTATTTT. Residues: CASSLEDRASADTQYF. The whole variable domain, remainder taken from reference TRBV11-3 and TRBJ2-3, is EAGVVQSPRYKIIEKKQPVAFWCNPISGHNTLYWYLQNLGQGPELLIRYENEEAVDDSQLPKDRFSAERLKGVDSTLKIQPAELGDSAVYLCASSLEDRASADTQYFGPGTRLTVL.